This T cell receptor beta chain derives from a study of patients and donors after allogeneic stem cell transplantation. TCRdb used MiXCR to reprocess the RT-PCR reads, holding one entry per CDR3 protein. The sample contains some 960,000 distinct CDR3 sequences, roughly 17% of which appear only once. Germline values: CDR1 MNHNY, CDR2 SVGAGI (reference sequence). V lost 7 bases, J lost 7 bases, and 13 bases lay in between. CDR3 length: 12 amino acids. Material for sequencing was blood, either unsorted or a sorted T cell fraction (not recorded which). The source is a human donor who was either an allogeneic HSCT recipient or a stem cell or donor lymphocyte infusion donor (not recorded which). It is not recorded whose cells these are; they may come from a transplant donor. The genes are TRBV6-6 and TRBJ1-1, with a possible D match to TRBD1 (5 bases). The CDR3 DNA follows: TGTGCCAGCAATCAGGGTGGGATTGAAGCTTTCTTT. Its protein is CASNQGGIEAFF.